This TCR beta chain was captured in a study of T cell responses to AZD1222 COVID-19 vaccine. Whole-study results and caveats: Two doses of AZD1222 preceded a rise in Spike-specific TCR breadth and depth.

Clones were read by immunoSEQ multiplex PCR, and TCRdb kept only the in-frame ones, dropping some. The table includes more than 110,000 clones, about 89% detected once. In the case of this clone: As yet, its antigen is unknown.

V lost 2 bases, J lost 5 bases, and 13 bases lay in between. The CDR3 is made up of 14 amino acids. Germline CDR1 reads SGHVS; CDR2 reads FQNEAQ. This sequence originates from an adult in good health. The sample was peripheral blood, taken on day 0 of AZD1222 vaccination. The rearrangement uses TRBV7-8 and TRBJ2-7, with D possibly matching TRBD2 (6 bases). CDR3 sequence reads: CASSLLEGFDEQYF. For the CDR3, the DNA is TGTGCCAGCAGCTTATTGGAGGGTTTCGACGAGCAGTACTTC.